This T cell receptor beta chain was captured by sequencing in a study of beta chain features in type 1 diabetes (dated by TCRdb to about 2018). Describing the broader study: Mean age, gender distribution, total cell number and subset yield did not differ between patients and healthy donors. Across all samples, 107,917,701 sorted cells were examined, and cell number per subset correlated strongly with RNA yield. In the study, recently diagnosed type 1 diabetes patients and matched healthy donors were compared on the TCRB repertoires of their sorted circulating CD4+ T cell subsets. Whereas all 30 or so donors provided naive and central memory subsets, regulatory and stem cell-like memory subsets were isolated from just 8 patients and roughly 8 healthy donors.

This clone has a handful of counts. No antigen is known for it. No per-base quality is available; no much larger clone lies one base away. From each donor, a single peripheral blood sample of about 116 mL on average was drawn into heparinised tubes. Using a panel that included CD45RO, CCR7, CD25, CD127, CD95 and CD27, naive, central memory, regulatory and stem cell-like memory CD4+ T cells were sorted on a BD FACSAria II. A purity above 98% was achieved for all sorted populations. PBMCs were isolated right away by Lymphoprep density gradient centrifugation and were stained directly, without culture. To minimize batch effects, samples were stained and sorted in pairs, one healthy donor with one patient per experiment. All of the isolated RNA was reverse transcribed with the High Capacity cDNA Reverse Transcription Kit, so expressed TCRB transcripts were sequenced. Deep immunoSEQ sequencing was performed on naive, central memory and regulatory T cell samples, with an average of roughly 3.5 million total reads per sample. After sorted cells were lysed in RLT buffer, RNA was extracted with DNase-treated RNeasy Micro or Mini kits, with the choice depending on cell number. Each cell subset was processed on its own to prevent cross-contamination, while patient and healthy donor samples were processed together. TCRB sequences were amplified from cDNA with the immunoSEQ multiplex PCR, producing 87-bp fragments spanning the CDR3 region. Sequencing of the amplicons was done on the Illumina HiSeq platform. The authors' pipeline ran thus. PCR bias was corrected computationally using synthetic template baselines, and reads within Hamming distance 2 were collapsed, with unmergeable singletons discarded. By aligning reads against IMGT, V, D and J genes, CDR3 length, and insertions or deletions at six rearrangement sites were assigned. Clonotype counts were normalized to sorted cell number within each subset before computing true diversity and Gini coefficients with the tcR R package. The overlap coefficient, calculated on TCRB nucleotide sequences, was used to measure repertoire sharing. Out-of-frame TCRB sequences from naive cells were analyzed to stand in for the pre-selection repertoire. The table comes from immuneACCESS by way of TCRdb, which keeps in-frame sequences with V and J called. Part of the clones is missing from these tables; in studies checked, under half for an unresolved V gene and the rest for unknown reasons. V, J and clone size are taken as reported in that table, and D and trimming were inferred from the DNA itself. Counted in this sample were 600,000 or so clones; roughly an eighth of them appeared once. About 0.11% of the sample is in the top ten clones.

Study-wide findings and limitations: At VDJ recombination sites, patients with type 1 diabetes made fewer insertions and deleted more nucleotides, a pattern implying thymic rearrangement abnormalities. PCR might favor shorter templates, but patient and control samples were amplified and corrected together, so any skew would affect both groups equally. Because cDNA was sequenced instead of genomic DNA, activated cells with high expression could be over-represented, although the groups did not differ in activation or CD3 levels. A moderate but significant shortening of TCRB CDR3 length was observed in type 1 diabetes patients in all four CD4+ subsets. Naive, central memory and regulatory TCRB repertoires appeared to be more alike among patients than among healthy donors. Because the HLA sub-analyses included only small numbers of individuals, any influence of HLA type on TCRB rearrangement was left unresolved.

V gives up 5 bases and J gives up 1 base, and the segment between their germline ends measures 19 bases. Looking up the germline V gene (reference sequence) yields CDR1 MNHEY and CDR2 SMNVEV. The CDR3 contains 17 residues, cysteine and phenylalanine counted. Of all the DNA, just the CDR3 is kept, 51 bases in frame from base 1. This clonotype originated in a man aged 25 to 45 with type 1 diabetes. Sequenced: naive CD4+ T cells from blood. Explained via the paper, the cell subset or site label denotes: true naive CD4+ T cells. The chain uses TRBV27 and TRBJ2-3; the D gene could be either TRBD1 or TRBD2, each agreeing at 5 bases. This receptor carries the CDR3 CASSPWDDPRRTDTQYF. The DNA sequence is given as TGTGCCAGCAGTCCATGGGACGACCCGCGGCGCACAGATACGCAGTATTTT.